Given below is one T cell receptor (beta chain) in context. As yet, its antigen is unknown. These data belong to a study of beta chain features in type 1 diabetes. Notes on the study in general: All four CD4+ subsets from Type 1 diabetes patients carried moderately but significantly shorter TCRB CDR3s.

Sequencing targeted expressed TCRB transcripts, as all isolated RNA had been reverse transcribed. Clones were read by immunoSEQ multiplex PCR, and TCRdb kept only the in-frame ones, dropping some. There are 240,000 or so clones in the sample; about 30% occur only once, and 3.5% to 4.5% lies in the top ten. The source material was central memory CD4+ T cells from blood. The sequence came from a man aged 30 to 39 in good health.

The CDR3 sequence: CASSFRQGASPQETQYF. CDR3 sequence (DNA): TGTGCCAGCAGCTTCCGACAGGGAGCATCTCCTCAAGAGACCCAGTACTTC. The V gene is TRBV7-2, the J gene TRBJ2-5, with 7 nucleotides matching TRBD1. In germline, CDR1 is SGHTA, CDR2 FQGNSA. This CDR3 contains 17 residues. V was clipped by 3 bases and J by 2 bases; unmatched bases: 12.